This T cell receptor (beta chain) was recovered during a study of technical replicates of blood from a handful of donors. The CDR3 consists of 15 residues. Germline V CDR1 and CDR2: SGHVS, FQNEAQ. V was pared by 4 bases and J by 6 bases, with 19 bases between. Sequenced by immunoSEQ multiplex PCR; TCRdb stores in-frame clones only, minus some. Of tens of thousands of clones listed, more than 90% are singletons. The chain recombines TRBV7-8 with TRBJ2-7; possibly TRBD1 for D (8 bases). Sequenced: T cells isolated from PBMCs. The clonotype was recovered from a human donor in good health. Written as DNA, the CDR3 is TGTGCCAGCAGCTCCGGACAGGGAGGGAAAAGCGAGCAGTACTTC. This codes for CASSSGQGGKSEQYF.